Given below is one T cell receptor beta chain in context. Antigen: not known. Next came a second PCR, run for about 6 to 11 cycles, which used a sample-barcoded 5' primer along with a J-beta primer mix. In TCRdb, the 5' RACE reads were re-called with MiXCR into one record per CDR3 protein. The sample lists approximately 850,000 distinct CDR3 sequences; 44% were seen once. This sample was included in a study of blood T cells in healthy people across ages. Study-level findings and limits: A roughly linear age-dependent decrease characterized TCR beta diversity per million T cells. More naive CD4+ cells and higher diversity were found in long-lived than in aged donors.

Sequenced input: blood. The source of this sequence is a man between 60 and 75 years old in good health.

The CDR3, as DNA: TGCAGCGTTGTGGACAGGGCGTCCTACGAGCAGTACTTC. Translating it yields CSVVDRASYEQYF. This chain joins TRBV29-1 and TRBJ2-7; 8 positions agree with TRBD1. The CDR3 is 13 residues long. The trim removed 4 bases at V and 1 base at J, leaving 3 bases unmatched. The germline gives CDR1 SQVTM, CDR2 ANQGSEA.